These 27 T cell receptor beta chains share one sample of origin, sequenced in a study of cytomegalovirus exposure and HLA in healthy donors. The study ran its PCR with 60 Vbeta and 13 Jbeta primers. Sequencing used immunoSEQ multiplex PCR; TCRdb keeps in-frame clones, though not all of them. In the table there are about 120,000 clones, around three quarters of which are singletons. Material for sequencing was PBMCs. Receptors were obtained from a man younger than 45 in good health and CMV-seropositive.

The V gene is TRBV10-3, the J gene TRBJ2-7; 9 bases are a match to TRBD1. Germline assignment: CDR1 ENHRY and CDR2 SYGVKD. This CDR3 region has 17 residues. V shed 4 bases, J shed 5 bases, and the junction held 15 bases outside the gene matches. The CDR3 bases are TGTGCCATCAGTGGGCCATTACAGGGGGCGCCGAAGAACGAGCAGTACTTC. This gives the protein CAISGPLQGAPKNEQYF.

This chain connects TRBV30 to TRBJ2-1; D might be TRBD1 (6 bases). Germline loops: CDR1 GTSNPN, CDR2 SVGIG (reference sequence). The CDR3 runs to 15 residues. The V end lost 1 base, the J end lost 7 bases, and 17 bases lay between the germline ends. DNA of the CDR3: TGTGCCTGGAGTGGTTGGGACACACTCTCTAATGAGCAGTTCTTC. As protein: CAWSGWDTLSNEQFF.

This chain connects TRBV5-1 to TRBJ2-5; 8 bases fit TRBD1. This CDR3 has 14 amino acids. The J segment lost 5 bases and the V segment lost 3 bases, leaving 6 bases of the junction unmatched. Germline assignment: CDR1 SGHRS and CDR2 YFSETQ. The CDR3 DNA reads TGCGCCAGCAGCTCCCAGGGGGCCCGGGAGACCCAGTACTTC. Its protein product is CASSSQGARETQYF.

The chain is built from TRBV11-2 and TRBJ1-4; no reliable D call. Deletions cut 5 bases from V and 8 bases from J, with 15 bases between. Per the germline V gene, CDR1 is SGHAT and CDR2 is FQNNGV. This CDR3 has 14 amino acids. CDR3 bases: TGTGCCAGCAGCCCTCGTACGTGGGCCGAAAAACTGTTTTTT. Translation: CASSPRTWAEKLFF.

The V gene is TRBV29-1, the J gene TRBJ2-5; 8 nucleotides match TRBD1. Germline CDR1 is SQVTM and CDR2 is ANQGSEA. V lost 4 bases to trimming and J lost 3 bases; unmatched junction nucleotides: 7. CDR3 length: 14 residues. The CDR3 nucleotides are TGCAGCGTTGCGCGGTCGACAGGGGAAGAGACCCAGTACTTC. The encoded protein is CSVARSTGEETQYF. The variable domain in full, with the rest retrieved from reference TRBV29-1 and TRBJ2-5, is SAVISQKPSRDICQRGTSLTIQCQVDSQVTMMFWYRQQPGQSLTLIATANQGSEATYESGFVIDKFPISRPNLTFSTLTVSNMSPEDSSIYLCSVARSTGEETQYFGPGTRLLVL.

The CDR3: CASSPLAGGDNEQFF. The DNA of the CDR3 is TGTGCCAGCTCACCCTTGGCGGGAGGAGACAATGAGCAGTTCTTC. V usage is TRBV18 and J usage is TRBJ2-1; 8 bases are a match to TRBD2. This CDR3 has 15 amino acids. Germline V gene data show CDR1 as KGHSH and CDR2 as LQKENI. Losses at the gene ends were 3 bases for V and 5 bases for J; bases not matched to a gene: 6.

The V and J genes are TRBV18 and TRBJ1-2, with 9 positions matching TRBD1. After removal of 6 bases from V and 4 bases from J, the junction contained 6 bases not matched to a gene. The CDR3 loop spans 14 amino acids. CDR1 is KGHSH, CDR2 LQKENI, per germline. DNA for the CDR3: TGTGCCAGCTCCGGGACAGGGAGCGGCTATGGCTACACCTTC. This codes for CASSGTGSGYGYTF.

The chain couples TRBV7-3 to TRBJ2-2; a possible D gene is TRBD1 (6 bases). Germline CDR1 is SGHTA and CDR2 is FQGTGA. Trimming removed 6 bases at V and 7 bases at J, with 12 bases between. The CDR3 contains 13 residues. CDR3 in DNA: TGTGCCAGCAGTCAGGACAGCGACGGGGAGCTGTTTTTT. Translation gives CASSQDSDGELFF.

This clone was found a few times. This chain links TRBV6-5 with TRBJ2-2; 9 bases fit TRBD1. After removal of 2 bases from V and 5 bases from J, the junction contained 6 bases not matched to a gene. Germline CDR1 MNHEY, CDR2 SVGAGI. The CDR3 loop spans 16 amino acids. The CDR3 here is CASSYLGTGITGELFF. Here the CDR3 DNA reads TGTGCCAGCAGTTACCTAGGGACAGGGATTACCGGGGAGCTGTTTTTT.

This chain joins TRBV28 and TRBJ2-7; the D is unclear. V lost 5 bases to trimming and J lost 3 bases, with 20 bases between them. The CDR3 runs to 16 residues. Germline V gene lookup returns CDR1 MDHEN and CDR2 SYDVKM. In DNA, the CDR3 is TGTGCCAGCAGTCCTTCCTACGGTCCTCAGGTCTACGAGCAGTACTTC. This codes for CASSPSYGPQVYEQYF.

J is TRBJ2-1 and V is TRBV9, with D possibly matching TRBD2 (7 bases). Between the trimmed V and J ends, which lost 4 bases and 8 bases, there was a span of 25 bases. Germline CDR1 SGDLS, CDR2 YYNGEE. CDR3 length: 17 residues. CDR3 coding DNA: TGTGCCAGCAGCCCCCTTGGGTGGGGGGGGGCAGGCGATGAGCAGTTCTTC. Encoded protein: CASSPLGWGGAGDEQFF. Complete variable domain (other parts from reference TRBV9 and TRBJ2-1): DSGVTQTPKHLITATGQRVTLRCSPRSGDLSVYWYQQSLDQGLQFLIQYYNGEERAKGNILERFSAQQFPDLHSELNLSSLELGDSALYFCASSPLGWGGAGDEQFFGPGTRLTVL.

The chain is built from TRBV5-1 and TRBJ2-1, with 8 bases aligning to TRBD2. From germline, CDR1 is SGHRS and CDR2 YFSETQ. V dropped 1 base and J dropped 4; count of bases not matched to a gene: 7. The CDR3 extends over 16 amino acids. The CDR3 loop is CASSLSSGGLYNEQFF. CDR3 DNA: TGCGCCAGCAGCTTGTCCAGCGGGGGATTGTACAATGAGCAGTTCTTC.

This sequence joins TRBV29-1 and TRBJ2-6; D is perhaps TRBD1 (5 bases). Looked up from germline, CDR1 is SQVTM and CDR2 is ANQGSEA. The CDR3 length is 17 residues. The V and J ends lost 1 base and 1 base respectively, with 14 bases between them. CDR3 amino acids: CSVEVIGVASGANVLTF. DNA of the CDR3: TGCAGCGTTGAAGTTATAGGGGTTGCTTCTGGGGCCAACGTCCTGACTTTC.

This clone was counted a single time. V is TRBV30 and J is TRBJ1-2, with unresolved D. The CDR3 extends over 12 amino acids. The V gene lost 3 bases and the J gene lost 0 bases, with 5 bases spanning the gap. CDR1 GTSNPN and CDR2 SVGIG come from the germline V gene (reference sequence). This CDR3 is CAWSPANYGYTF. CDR3 bases: TGTGCCTGGAGCCCGGCTAACTATGGCTACACCTTC.

V usage is TRBV28 and J usage is TRBJ1-4; tentative D call: TRBD1 (6 bases). Looked up from germline, CDR1 is MDHEN and CDR2 is SYDVKM. The ends were cut back, 2 bases at V and 8 bases at J, with 9 bases in the middle. CDR3 length: 13 amino acids. This CDR3 is CASSLQGPEKLFF. DNA of the CDR3: TGTGCCAGCAGTTTACAGGGGCCCGAAAAACTGTTTTTT.

This chain's CDR3 is CASSTRPGGSTEAFF. CDR3 bases: TGTGCCAGCAGCACACGACCGGGGGGCAGCACTGAAGCTTTCTTT. The rearrangement links TRBV7-2 to TRBJ1-1; tentative D call: TRBD1 (6 bases). V shed 5 bases and J shed 4 bases, with 17 bases lying between them. The V gene's germline CDR1 is SGHTA and CDR2 FQGNSA. The CDR3 runs 15 residues.

This clone came up once. This chain links TRBV15 with TRBJ1-4, with 8 bases identical to TRBD1. Germline V gene data show CDR1 as LNHNV and CDR2 as YYDKDF (reference sequence). The CDR3 loop spans 15 amino acids. V was pared by 5 bases and J by 8 bases, with 10 bases of the junction left unmatched. In nucleotides, the CDR3 is TGTGCCACCAGCGGAAGGACAGGGTTTGGGGAAAAACTGTTTTTT. Its translation is CATSGRTGFGEKLFF.

This clone has just a few counts. The chain carries TRBV27 and TRBJ2-1; 9 bases fit TRBD2. Germline V gives CDR1 MNHEY, CDR2 SMNVEV (reference sequence). This CDR3 has 18 residues. Germline trimming cut 8 bases from V and 7 bases from J; bases unmatched to any gene: 21. CDR3 region: CASVPELGGLARINEQFF. CDR3 nucleotide sequence: TGTGCCAGCGTTCCTGAACTGGGAGGACTAGCGCGAATTAATGAGCAGTTCTTC.

The chain couples TRBV28 to TRBJ1-1, with D possibly matching TRBD1 (6 bases). This CDR3 has 13 amino acids. Per germline, CDR1 MDHEN and CDR2 SYDVKM. Between the trimmed V and J ends, which lost 2 bases and 4 bases, there was a span of 8 bases. The DNA for the CDR3 is TGTGCCAGCAGTTTAGAAGGGGGCACTGAAGCTTTCTTT. Translating it yields CASSLEGGTEAFF.

In this sample, this clone turned up once. V gene TRBV9 combines with J gene TRBJ2-7; possible D gene TRBD1, 6 bases. The CDR3 covers 13 residues. The germline V gene has CDR1 SGDLS and CDR2 YYNGEE. The V end was cut by 5 bases, the J end by 5 bases, with 14 bases between. The CDR3 sequence: CASSAPYRDEQYF. CDR3 nucleotides: TGTGCCAGCAGTGCTCCTTACAGGGACGAGCAGTACTTC.

This sequence joins TRBV7-3 and TRBJ2-2, with 7 bases lining up with TRBD2. Per the germline V gene, CDR1 is SGHTA and CDR2 is FQGTGA. V lost 1 base to trimming and J lost 6 bases; unmatched junction nucleotides: 2. The CDR3 runs to 14 residues. The CDR3 nucleotides are TGTGCCAGCAGCTTAAGGGGGGGTGCCGGGGAGCTGTTTTTT. Protein: CASSLRGGAGELFF.

The rearrangement links TRBV9 to TRBJ2-1, with TRBD2 identical over 11 bases. CDR3 size: 20 residues. The V and J ends lost 4 bases and 0 bases, in that order; junction bases with no gene match: 15. CDR1 SGDLS and CDR2 YYNGEE come from the germline V gene. CDR3 sequence: CASSIHPGTSGIYSYNEQFF. The CDR3 bases are TGTGCCAGCAGCATACACCCCGGGACTAGCGGTATCTACTCCTACAATGAGCAGTTCTTC.

J is TRBJ1-1 and V is TRBV2, with 7 bases lining up with TRBD1. CDR1 is SNHLY, CDR2 FYNNEI, per germline. CDR3 length: 17 residues. V gave up 6 bases and J gave up 1 base; unmatched junction bases: 14. CDR3 nucleotide sequence: TGTGCCAGCAGAGAGACAGGGTTTATCGGTGGGAACACTGAAGCTTTCTTT. Protein: CASRETGFIGGNTEAFF. Combining the CDR3 with reference TRBV2 and TRBJ1-1 gives the whole variable domain EPEVTQTPSHQVTQMGQEVILRCVPISNHLYFYWYRQILGQKVEFLVSFYNNEISEKSEIFDDQFSVERPDGSNFTLKIRSTKLEDSAMYFCASRETGFIGGNTEAFFGQGTRLTVV.

This chain joins TRBV5-6 and TRBJ2-7; D possibly corresponds to TRBD2 (5 bases). CDR3 length: 14 amino acids. Germline CDR1 reads SGHDT; CDR2 reads YYEEEE. The ends were cut back, 1 base at V and 2 bases at J, with 10 bases in the middle. In nucleotides, the CDR3 is TGTGCCAGCAGCTTGATGGCGGGTGCCTACGAGCAGTACTTC. It yields the protein CASSLMAGAYEQYF. The whole variable domain, filled in from reference TRBV5-6 and TRBJ2-7, reads DAGVTQSPTHLIKTRGQQVTLRCSPKSGHDTVSWYQQALGQGPQFIFQYYEEEERQRGNFPDRFSGHQFPNYSSELNVNALLLGDSALYLCASSLMAGAYEQYFGPGTRLTVT.

The chain recombines TRBV19 with TRBJ2-1, with 12 bases fitting TRBD2. V trimming: 2 bases; J trimming: 12 bases; junction bases outside the gene matches: 8. Germline loops: CDR1 LNHDA, CDR2 SQIVND (reference sequence). This CDR3 contains 15 residues. The CDR3 loop is CASSIRNLAGGPQFF. The CDR3 DNA follows: TGTGCCAGTAGTATACGCAATCTAGCGGGGGGGCCGCAGTTCTTC.

This chain uses TRBV30 with TRBJ2-1, with 8 positions matching TRBD2. In germline, CDR1 is GTSNPN, CDR2 SVGIG (reference sequence). CDR3 length equals 20 residues. Germline trimming cut 1 base from V and 4 bases from J; bases unmatched to any gene: 21. This CDR3 reads CAWSAYPGLRGEARYNEQFF. As DNA, the CDR3 is TGTGCCTGGAGTGCATACCCCGGTTTGCGGGGGGAGGCGAGGTACAATGAGCAGTTCTTC.

The chain couples TRBV28 to TRBJ1-4; D is ambiguous. From germline, CDR1 is MDHEN and CDR2 SYDVKM. There are 14 residues in the CDR3. Trimming left V 3 bases short and J 4 bases short, with 9 bases between. The DNA of the CDR3 is TGTGCCAGCAGTTTGGCGGCCCATAATGAAAAACTGTTTTTT. This translates into CASSLAAHNEKLFF.